This paragraph covers one T cell receptor (beta chain) sequence. Its antigen remains undetermined. Qualities for individual bases were not recorded, and no much larger clone is one base off. This sample stems from a study of blood T cell repertoires in COVID-19 (dated by TCRdb to 2018 to 2021). Background for the entire study: The collaborator samples originated in the United States, Italy and Spain and spanned the acute and convalescent phases of COVID-19. Samples came from the ongoing ImmuneRACE study (first 160 participants) plus 1,254 subjects from 6 global collaborators. The repertoires were released in a freely available public database meant as a resource for research on the immune response to SARS-CoV-2. The dataset comprised deeply sampled blood TCRbeta repertoires from subjects exposed to, actively infected with, or recovered from COVID-19. Where available, HLA class I and class II types were obtained from metadata supplied by the sample provider rather than from assay-based typing. Nearly every sample came with metadata listing a de-identified subject ID, COVID-19 status, age in years and sex. The prospective study material was composed of cDNA or gDNA derived from T cells, B-cell-depleted T cells, or PBMCs. What the authors observed across the whole study: The amount of clinical and demographic metadata varied by source and participant and was provided uncurated.

The germline V gene (reference sequence) supplies CDR1 LNHNV and CDR2 YYDKDF. Deletion took 4 bases off V and 0 bases off J, with a span of 14 bases between the germline ends. Its CDR3 holds 16 amino acids, cysteine through phenylalanine. The DNA shown is the 48-base CDR3, in frame from base 1. The immunoSEQ Assay, a bias-controlled multiplex PCR, was used to amplify TCRbeta CDR3 regions from genomic DNA. The published analysis was carried out like this. Nucleated cell counts per sample were estimated from amplification of reference gene primers within the assay. Sequence reads were collapsed and filtered to measure the absolute abundance of every unique TCRbeta CDR3 rearrangement. For each sample, productive Simpson clonality was calculated by taking the square root of Simpson's diversity index across productive rearrangements. Imported from immuneACCESS, the table was reduced by TCRdb to in-frame sequences with V and J called. These copies leave out some clones; in studies compared against another copy, an unresolved V gene accounts for under half, and the cause of the remainder is not known. V and J calls and clone size are copied from that table; D and trimming were computed from the DNA. This sample is represented by 64,000 or so clones; 82% of them were singletons. Clones ranked in the top ten supply over 10% of the sample.

Collaborating institutions collected whole blood in K2EDTA tubes following their own protocols. For TCRbeta analysis, collaborators shipped samples in one of three forms: frozen whole blood, isolated PBMCs, or DNA extracted from either of those sample types. Here the chain combines TRBV15 and TRBJ2-3; perhaps TRBD1 is the D gene, with 5 bases matching. The clonotype comes from a human donor in a cohort sampled during active COVID-19. Sequences were obtained from peripheral blood. In nucleotides, the sequence is TGTGCCACCAGCACAAGAACAGGCCGTAGCACAGATACGCAGTATTTT. This sequence encodes CATSTRTGRSTDTQYF.